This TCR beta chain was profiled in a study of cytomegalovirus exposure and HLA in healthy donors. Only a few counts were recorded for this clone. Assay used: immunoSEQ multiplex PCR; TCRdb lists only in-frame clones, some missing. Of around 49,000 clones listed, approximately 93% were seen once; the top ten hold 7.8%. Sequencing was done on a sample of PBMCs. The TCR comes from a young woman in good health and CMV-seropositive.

CDR3 in amino acids: CASSLAGGANSPLHF. CDR3 nucleotides: TGTGCCAGCAGCTTAGCAGGGGGCGCGAATTCACCCCTCCACTTT. The V call is TRBV11-2, the J call TRBJ1-6; TRBD1 agrees at 8 bases. Germline values: CDR1 SGHAT, CDR2 FQNNGV. CDR3 size: 15 residues. The J segment lost 7 bases and the V segment lost 1 base, leaving 3 bases of the junction unmatched.